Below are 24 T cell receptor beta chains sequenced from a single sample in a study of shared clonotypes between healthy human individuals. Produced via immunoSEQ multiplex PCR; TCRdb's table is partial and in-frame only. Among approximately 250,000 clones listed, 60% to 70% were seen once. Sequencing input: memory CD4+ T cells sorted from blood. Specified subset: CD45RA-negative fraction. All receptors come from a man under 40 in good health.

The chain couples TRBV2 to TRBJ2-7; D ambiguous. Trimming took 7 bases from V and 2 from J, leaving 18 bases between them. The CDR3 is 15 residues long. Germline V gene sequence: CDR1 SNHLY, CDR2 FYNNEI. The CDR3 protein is CASTRNPLLAYEQYF. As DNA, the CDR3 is TGTGCCAGCACCAGGAACCCACTCCTTGCCTACGAGCAGTACTTC.

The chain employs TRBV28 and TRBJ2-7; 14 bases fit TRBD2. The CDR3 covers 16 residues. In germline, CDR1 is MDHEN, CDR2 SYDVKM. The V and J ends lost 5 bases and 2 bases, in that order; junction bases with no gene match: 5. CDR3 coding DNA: TGTGCCAGCAGTGACCCGGGACTAGCGGGAGCCTACGAGCAGTACTTC. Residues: CASSDPGLAGAYEQYF. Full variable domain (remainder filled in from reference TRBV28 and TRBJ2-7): DVKVTQSSRYLVKRTGEKVFLECVQDMDHENMFWYRQDPGLGLRLIYFSYDVKMKEKGDIPEGYSVSREKKERFSLILESASTNQTSMYLCASSDPGLAGAYEQYFGPGTRLTVT.

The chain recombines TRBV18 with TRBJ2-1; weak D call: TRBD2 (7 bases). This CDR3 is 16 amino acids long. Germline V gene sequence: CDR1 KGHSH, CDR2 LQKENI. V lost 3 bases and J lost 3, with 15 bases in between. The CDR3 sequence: CASSPSRGGNYNEQFF. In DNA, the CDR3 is TGTGCCAGCTCACCTTCCAGGGGAGGGAACTACAATGAGCAGTTCTTC.

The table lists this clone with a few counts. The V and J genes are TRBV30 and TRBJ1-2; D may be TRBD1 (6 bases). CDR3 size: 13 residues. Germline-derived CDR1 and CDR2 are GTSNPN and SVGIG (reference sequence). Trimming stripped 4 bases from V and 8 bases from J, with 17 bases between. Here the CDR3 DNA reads TGTGCCTGGACCCCCGGGGGCGCGTGGGGCTACACCTTC. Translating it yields CAWTPGGAWGYTF.

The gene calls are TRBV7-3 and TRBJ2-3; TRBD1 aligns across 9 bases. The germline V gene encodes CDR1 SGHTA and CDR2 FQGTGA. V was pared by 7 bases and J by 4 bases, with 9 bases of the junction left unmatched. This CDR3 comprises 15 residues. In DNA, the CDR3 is TGTGCCAGCACCTTCGGGGGACAGGGCGCAGATACGCAGTATTTT. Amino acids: CASTFGGQGADTQYF.

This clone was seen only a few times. DNA of the CDR3: TGTGCCAGCAGGGATGCGTGGGCTGAAGCTTTCTTT. This gives the protein CASRDAWAEAFF. The genes are TRBV2 and TRBJ1-1; D remains unclear. The V and J ends lost 6 bases and 6 bases respectively, with 11 bases between them. This CDR3 region has 12 residues. Germline V gene lookup returns CDR1 SNHLY and CDR2 FYNNEI.

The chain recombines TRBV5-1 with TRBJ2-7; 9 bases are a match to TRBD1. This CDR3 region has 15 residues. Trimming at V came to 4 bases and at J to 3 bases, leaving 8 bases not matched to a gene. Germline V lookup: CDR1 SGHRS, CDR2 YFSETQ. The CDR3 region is CASSPSGQGYYEQYF. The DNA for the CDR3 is TGCGCCAGCAGCCCATCCGGACAGGGGTACTACGAGCAGTACTTC.

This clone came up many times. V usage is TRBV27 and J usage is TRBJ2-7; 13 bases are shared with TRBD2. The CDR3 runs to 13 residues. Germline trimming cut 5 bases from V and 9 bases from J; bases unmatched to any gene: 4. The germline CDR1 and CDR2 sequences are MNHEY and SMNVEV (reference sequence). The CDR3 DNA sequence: TGTGCCAGCAGTCAGACTAGCGGGAGGTTGCAGTACTTC. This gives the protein CASSQTSGRLQYF.

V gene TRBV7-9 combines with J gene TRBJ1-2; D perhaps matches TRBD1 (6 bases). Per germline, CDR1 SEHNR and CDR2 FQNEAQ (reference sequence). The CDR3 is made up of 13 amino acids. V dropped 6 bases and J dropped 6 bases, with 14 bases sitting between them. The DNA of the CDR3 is TGTGCCAGCAGTCCGGACAGTTACAATGGCTACACCTTC. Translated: CASSPDSYNGYTF. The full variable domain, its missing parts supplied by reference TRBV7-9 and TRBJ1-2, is DTGVSQNPRHKITKRGQNVTFRCDPISEHNRLYWYRQTLGQGPEFLTYFQNEAQLEKSRLLSDRFSAERPKGSFSTLEIQRTEQGDSAMYLCASSPDSYNGYTFGSGTRLTVV.

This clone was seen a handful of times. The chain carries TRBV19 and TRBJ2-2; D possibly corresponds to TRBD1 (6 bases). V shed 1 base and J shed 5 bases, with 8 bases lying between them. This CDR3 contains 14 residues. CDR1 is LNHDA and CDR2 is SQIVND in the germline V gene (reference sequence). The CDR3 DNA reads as TGTGCCAGTAGTATAGCAACAGGGACCGGGGAGCTGTTTTTT. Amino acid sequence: CASSIATGTGELFF.

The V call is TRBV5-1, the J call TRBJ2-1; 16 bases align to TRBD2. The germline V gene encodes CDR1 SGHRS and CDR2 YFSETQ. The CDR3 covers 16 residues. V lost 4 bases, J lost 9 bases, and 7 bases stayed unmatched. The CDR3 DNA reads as TGCGCCAGCAGCCGTGAGGGACTAGCGGGAGGGGCTGAGCAGTTCTTC. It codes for CASSREGLAGGAEQFF.

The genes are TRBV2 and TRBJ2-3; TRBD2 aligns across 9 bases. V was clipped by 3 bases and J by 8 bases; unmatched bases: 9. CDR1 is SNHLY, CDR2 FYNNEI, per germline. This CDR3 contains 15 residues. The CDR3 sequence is CASSESSGSSGTQYF. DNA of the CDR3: TGTGCCAGCAGTGAGAGTAGCGGGAGCAGCGGTACGCAGTATTTT. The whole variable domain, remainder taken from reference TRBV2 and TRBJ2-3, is EPEVTQTPSHQVTQMGQEVILRCVPISNHLYFYWYRQILGQKVEFLVSFYNNEISEKSEIFDDQFSVERPDGSNFTLKIRSTKLEDSAMYFCASSESSGSSGTQYFGPGTRLTVL.

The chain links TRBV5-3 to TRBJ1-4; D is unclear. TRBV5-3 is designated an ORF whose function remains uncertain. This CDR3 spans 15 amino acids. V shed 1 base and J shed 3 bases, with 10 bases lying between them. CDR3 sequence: CARSLNVQANEKLFF. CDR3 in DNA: TGTGCCAGAAGCTTGAATGTCCAGGCTAATGAAAAACTGTTTTTT.

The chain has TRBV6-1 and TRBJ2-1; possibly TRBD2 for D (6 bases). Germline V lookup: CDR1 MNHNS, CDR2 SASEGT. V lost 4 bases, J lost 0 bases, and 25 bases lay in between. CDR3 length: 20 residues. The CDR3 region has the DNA TGTGCCAGCAGTGTGGGTTGGGGCAGGGAGGCGAAGGGCTCCTACAATGAGCAGTTCTTC. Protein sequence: CASSVGWGREAKGSYNEQFF.

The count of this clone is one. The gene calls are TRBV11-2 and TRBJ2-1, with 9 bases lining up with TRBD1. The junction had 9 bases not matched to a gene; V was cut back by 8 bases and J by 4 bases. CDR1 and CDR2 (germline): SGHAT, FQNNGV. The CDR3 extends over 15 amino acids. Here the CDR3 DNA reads TGTGCCAGCTCAAGATCGGGACAGGGTTACAATGAGCAGTTCTTC. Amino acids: CASSRSGQGYNEQFF.

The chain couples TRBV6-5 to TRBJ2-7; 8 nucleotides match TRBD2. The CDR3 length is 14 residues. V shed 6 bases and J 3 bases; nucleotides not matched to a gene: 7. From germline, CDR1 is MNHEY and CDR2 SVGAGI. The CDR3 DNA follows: TGTGCCAGCAGAACCCCGGGGGGGAACTACGAGCAGTACTTC. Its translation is CASRTPGGNYEQYF.

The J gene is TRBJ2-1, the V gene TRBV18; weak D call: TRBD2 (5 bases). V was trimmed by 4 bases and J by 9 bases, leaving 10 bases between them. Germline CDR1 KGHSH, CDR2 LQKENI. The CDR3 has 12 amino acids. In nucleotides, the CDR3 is TGTGCCAGCTCACTTGGCCGGGGTGAGCAGTTCTTC. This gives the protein CASSLGRGEQFF.

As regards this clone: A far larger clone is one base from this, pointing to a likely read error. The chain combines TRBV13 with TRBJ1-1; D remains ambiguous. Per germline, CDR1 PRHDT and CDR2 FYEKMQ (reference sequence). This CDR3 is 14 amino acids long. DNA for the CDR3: TGTGCCAGCACCTTAGCCTTGGGGAACACTGAAGCTTTCTTT. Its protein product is CASTLALGNTEAFF.

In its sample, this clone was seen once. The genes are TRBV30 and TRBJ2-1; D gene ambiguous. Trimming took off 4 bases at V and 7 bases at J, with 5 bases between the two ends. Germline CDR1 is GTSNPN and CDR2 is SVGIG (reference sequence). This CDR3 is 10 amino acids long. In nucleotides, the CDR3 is TGTGCCTGGACGAAAAATGAGCAGTTCTTC. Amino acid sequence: CAWTKNEQFF.

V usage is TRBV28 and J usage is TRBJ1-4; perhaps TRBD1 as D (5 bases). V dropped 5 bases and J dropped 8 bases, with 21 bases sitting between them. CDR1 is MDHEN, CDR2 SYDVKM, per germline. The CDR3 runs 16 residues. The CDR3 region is CASSPPRREYWEKLFF. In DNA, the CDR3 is TGTGCCAGCAGTCCCCCCCGCAGGGAGTATTGGGAAAAACTGTTTTTT.

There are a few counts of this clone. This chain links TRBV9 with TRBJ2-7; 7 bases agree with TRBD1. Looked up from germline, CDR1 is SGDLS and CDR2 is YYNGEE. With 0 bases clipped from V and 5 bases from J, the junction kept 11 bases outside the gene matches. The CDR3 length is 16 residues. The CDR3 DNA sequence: TGTGCCAGCAGCGTAGATGGTAGGGGGCGAGCTGACGAGCAGTACTTC. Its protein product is CASSVDGRGRADEQYF.

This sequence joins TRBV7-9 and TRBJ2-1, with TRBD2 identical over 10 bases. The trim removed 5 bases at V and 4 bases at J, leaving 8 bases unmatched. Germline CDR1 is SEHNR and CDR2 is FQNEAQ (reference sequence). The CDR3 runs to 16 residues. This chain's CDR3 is CASSHSAGGRYNEQFF. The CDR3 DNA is TGTGCCAGCAGCCACTCAGCGGGAGGGCGATACAATGAGCAGTTCTTC.

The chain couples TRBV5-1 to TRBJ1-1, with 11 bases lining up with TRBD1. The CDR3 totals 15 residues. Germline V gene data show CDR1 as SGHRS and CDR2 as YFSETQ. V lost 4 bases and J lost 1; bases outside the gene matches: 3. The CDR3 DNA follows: TGCGCCAGCAGCGCAGGACAGGGGGCGAACACTGAAGCTTTCTTT. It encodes CASSAGQGANTEAFF.

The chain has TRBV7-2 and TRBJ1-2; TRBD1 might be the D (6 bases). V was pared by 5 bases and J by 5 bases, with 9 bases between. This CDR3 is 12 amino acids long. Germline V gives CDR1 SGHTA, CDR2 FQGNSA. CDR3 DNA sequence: TGTGCCAGCAGCCAGGACAGTTATGGCTACACCTTC. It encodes CASSQDSYGYTF.